These 28 T cell receptor beta chains originate from one sample sequenced in a study of T cell responses to AZD1222 COVID-19 vaccine. Method: immunoSEQ multiplex PCR; TCRdb's copy keeps in-frame clones and lacks some. The repertoire consists of about 160,000 clones, with around nine tenths occurring once and the leading ten covering around 2.9%. Sequenced material: peripheral blood, taken 28 days after the second AZD1222 dose. All receptors come from an adult who received the AZD1222 COVID-19 vaccine.

J is TRBJ2-2 and V is TRBV2; TRBD2 agrees at 8 bases. After removal of 9 bases from V and 7 bases from J, the junction contained 1 base not matched to a gene. The germline CDR1 and CDR2 sequences are SNHLY and FYNNEI. The CDR3 runs 11 residues. The CDR3 DNA reads as TGTGCCAGTACTAGCGGCGGGGAGCTGTTTTTT. This translates into CASTSGGELFF.

This clone turned up a few times. The rearrangement uses TRBV27 and TRBJ2-5; 11 bases line up with TRBD2. The germline CDR1 and CDR2 sequences are MNHEY and SMNVEV (reference sequence). Trimming took 5 bases from V and 1 from J; bases not matched to a gene: 6. This CDR3 contains 16 residues. The CDR3 DNA reads as TGTGCCAGCAGTCCGCTAGCGGGAGGACTCCAAGAGACCCAGTACTTC. Protein product: CASSPLAGGLQETQYF.

J is TRBJ1-2 and V is TRBV7-9; 8 positions agree with TRBD1. The germline CDR1 and CDR2 sequences are SEHNR and FQNEAQ (reference sequence). This CDR3 contains 16 residues. V trimming: 4 bases; J trimming: 2 bases; junction bases outside the gene matches: 9. CDR3 protein: CASSSTRGRHNYGYTF. Written as DNA, the CDR3 is TGTGCCAGCAGCTCTACCAGGGGGCGTCACAACTATGGCTACACCTTC.

The chain is built from TRBV11-2 and TRBJ1-6, with a weak D call TRBD1 (6 bases). CDR3 length equals 17 residues. Germline values: CDR1 SGHAT, CDR2 FQNNGV. V was pared by 1 base and J by 3 bases, with 13 bases between. This chain's CDR3 is CASSLAQGPSYNSPLHF. Here the CDR3 DNA reads TGTGCCAGCAGCTTAGCACAGGGTCCCAGCTATAATTCACCCCTCCACTTT.

J is TRBJ2-5 and V is TRBV6-5; 7 bases agree with TRBD1. The germline CDR1 and CDR2 sequences are MNHEY and SVGAGI. CDR3 length equals 13 residues. V lost 4 bases, J lost 4 bases, and 3 bases stayed unmatched. CDR3 bases: TGTGCCAGCAGTTTGACAGGGCGAGAGACCCAGTACTTC. The encoded protein is CASSLTGRETQYF.

This clone was observed a single time. The chain couples TRBV15 to TRBJ2-1, with 9 bases identical to TRBD2. J was trimmed by 10 bases and V by 7 bases; bases with no gene match: 8. There are 13 residues in the CDR3. CDR1 and CDR2 from the germline V gene are LNHNV and YYDKDF (reference sequence). Written as DNA, the CDR3 is TGTGCCACCAATGCGGGAGGGAGGTCGGAGCAGTTCTTC. This translates into CATNAGGRSEQFF. The full variable domain, in which reference TRBV15 and TRBJ2-1 provide the parts outside the CDR3, is DAMVIQNPRYQVTQFGKPVTLSCSQTLNHNVMYWYQQKSSQAPKLLFHYYDKDFNNEADTPDNFQSRRPNTSFCFLDIRSPGLGDTAMYLCATNAGGRSEQFFGPGTRLTVL.

V gene TRBV29-1 combines with J gene TRBJ2-2; no definite D call. V lost 4 bases and J 1 base, leaving 10 bases between the germline ends. Germline V gives CDR1 SQVTM, CDR2 ANQGSEA. The CDR3 sequence is 14 residues long. The CDR3 region has the DNA TGCAGCGTTGCGGGTGGAAAGAACACCGGGGAGCTGTTTTTT. Translating gives CSVAGGKNTGELFF.

The J gene is TRBJ2-3, the V gene TRBV9, with TRBD2 identical over 11 bases. The CDR3 totals 15 residues. Germline CDR1 reads SGDLS; CDR2 reads YYNGEE. The V gene end was trimmed by 5 bases and the J gene end by 1 base; junction bases not matched to a gene: 3. The CDR3 region is CASSWTSGRTDTQYF. CDR3 nucleotide sequence: TGTGCCAGCAGTTGGACTAGCGGGCGCACAGATACGCAGTATTTT.

The chain links TRBV19 to TRBJ2-1; D perhaps matches TRBD2 (5 bases). Trimming stripped 1 base from V and 2 bases from J, with 6 bases between. The germline gives CDR1 LNHDA, CDR2 SQIVND (reference sequence). The CDR3 has 14 residues. The CDR3 bases are TGTGCCAGTAGTATAGCGGGGACCTACAATGAGCAGTTCTTC. Translation: CASSIAGTYNEQFF.

The chain recombines TRBV19 with TRBJ2-7; 9 positions agree with TRBD1. CDR1 LNHDA and CDR2 SQIVND come from the germline V gene (reference sequence). The CDR3 covers 15 residues. J was trimmed by 2 bases and V by 2 bases; bases with no gene match: 4. CDR3 residues: CASSITRTGAYEQYF. The CDR3 nucleotides read TGTGCCAGTAGTATAACCAGGACAGGGGCCTACGAGCAGTACTTC.

This rearrangement joins TRBV7-9 to TRBJ1-4; the match to TRBD1 covers 7 bases. CDR3 length: 15 amino acids. Germline loops: CDR1 SEHNR, CDR2 FQNEAQ (reference sequence). The V segment lost 0 bases and the J segment 4 bases; nucleotides outside the gene matches: 2. The chain's CDR3 is CASSLATGFNEKLFF. The CDR3 DNA follows: TGTGCCAGCAGCTTAGCGACAGGGTTTAATGAAAAACTGTTTTTT.

The chain has TRBV7-8 and TRBJ1-1, with 9 nucleotides matching TRBD1. CDR3 length: 14 amino acids. CDR1 and CDR2 from the germline V gene are SGHVS and FQNEAQ. Trimming cost V 8 bases and J 6 bases; bases outside gene matches: 10. The CDR3 sequence: CASQIGTGTPEAFF. CDR3 nucleotide sequence: TGTGCCAGCCAAATCGGGACAGGGACTCCTGAAGCTTTCTTT. Drawing the rest from reference TRBV7-8 and TRBJ1-1, the complete variable domain is GAGVSQSPRYKVAKRGQDVALRCDPISGHVSLFWYQQALGQGPEFLTYFQNEAQLDKSGLPSDRFFAERPEGSVSTLKIQRTQQEDSAVYLCASQIGTGTPEAFFGQGTRLTVV.

The chain recombines TRBV7-8 with TRBJ1-1; 10 nucleotides agree with TRBD1. This CDR3 has 14 amino acids. J was trimmed by 6 bases and V by 1 base; bases with no gene match: 2. From germline, CDR1 is SGHVS and CDR2 FQNEAQ. The CDR3 sequence is CASSLGQGASEAFF. CDR3 nucleotide sequence: TGTGCCAGCAGCTTAGGACAGGGGGCATCTGAAGCTTTCTTT. Looking up the rest from reference TRBV7-8 and TRBJ1-1 gives the full variable domain: GAGVSQSPRYKVAKRGQDVALRCDPISGHVSLFWYQQALGQGPEFLTYFQNEAQLDKSGLPSDRFFAERPEGSVSTLKIQRTQQEDSAVYLCASSLGQGASEAFFGQGTRLTVV.

The chain carries TRBV5-6 and TRBJ2-7; TRBD1 matches at 9 bases. The V gene's germline CDR1 is SGHDT and CDR2 YYEEEE. V trimming: 4 bases; J trimming: 3 bases; junction bases outside the gene matches: 5. The CDR3 is made up of 14 amino acids. In DNA form, the CDR3 reads TGTGCCAGCAGCACTTGGACAGGGGACTACGAGCAGTACTTC. Protein product: CASSTWTGDYEQYF.

The sample holds one count of this clone. This chain connects TRBV5-1 to TRBJ1-1; 10 bases are a match to TRBD1. The germline V gene has CDR1 SGHRS and CDR2 YFSETQ. The trim removed 3 bases at V and 5 bases at J, leaving 7 bases unmatched. The CDR3 extends over 15 amino acids. The CDR3 sequence: CASSSGQGEGTEAFF. The CDR3 DNA reads TGCGCCAGCAGCTCAGGACAGGGGGAGGGTACTGAAGCTTTCTTT.

The V and J genes are TRBV24-1 and TRBJ2-1, with 7 bases fitting TRBD2. Germline V lookup: CDR1 KGHDR, CDR2 SFDVKD. The V and J ends lost 4 bases and 8 bases, in that order; junction bases with no gene match: 10. CDR3 length: 15 residues. CDR3 DNA sequence: TGTGCCACCAGTGACCCTGGACGGGGGGTCGATGAGCAGTTCTTC. As protein: CATSDPGRGVDEQFF.

This clone occurred once. The chain carries TRBV19 and TRBJ1-6, with D hard to call. The V gene's germline CDR1 is LNHDA and CDR2 SQIVND (reference sequence). The CDR3 extends over 15 amino acids. V gave up 4 bases and J gave up 8 bases, with 15 bases separating them. The CDR3 here is CASSTSLRTDSPLHF. The DNA of the CDR3 is TGTGCCAGTAGTACCTCACTCCGGACGGATTCACCCCTCCACTTT.

The chain employs TRBV5-5 and TRBJ1-4, with 9 bases fitting TRBD1. After removal of 4 bases from V and 7 bases from J, the junction contained 5 bases not matched to a gene. The CDR3 is 14 residues long. In germline, CDR1 is SGHKS, CDR2 YYEKEE (reference sequence). This CDR3 is CASSKQGAGEKLFF. The DNA for the CDR3 is TGTGCCAGCAGCAAACAGGGGGCGGGTGAAAAACTGTTTTTT.

The chain carries TRBV3-1 (or the pseudogene TRBV3-2) and TRBJ2-7; a weak D match, TRBD2 (6 bases). V lost 0 bases and J lost 2, with 14 bases in between. This CDR3 is 16 amino acids long. From germline, CDR1 is LGHDT and CDR2 YNNKEL (reference sequence). CDR3: CASSQDQGLAPYEQYF. Written as DNA, the CDR3 is TGTGCCAGCAGCCAAGACCAAGGGCTAGCGCCCTACGAGCAGTACTTC.

This chain uses TRBV30 with TRBJ2-3; TRBD1 aligns across 9 bases. Germline values: CDR1 GTSNPN, CDR2 SVGIG (reference sequence). The V and J ends lost 3 bases and 7 bases, in that order; junction bases with no gene match: 5. The CDR3 length is 13 residues. This CDR3 is CAWRDRGLYTQYF. CDR3 coding DNA: TGTGCCTGGAGGGACAGGGGTCTCTATACGCAGTATTTT.

The chain uses TRBV7-9 and TRBJ1-1; D is perhaps TRBD1 (5 bases). Germline lookup yields CDR1 SEHNR and CDR2 FQNEAQ (reference sequence). V was clipped by 1 base and J by 1 base, with 7 bases between them. The CDR3 covers 14 residues. The CDR3, as DNA: TGTGCCAGCAGCTTAGAGGGGAAGAACACTGAAGCTTTCTTT. Protein product: CASSLEGKNTEAFF.

This chain links TRBV29-1 with TRBJ1-1; 7 nucleotides match TRBD1. Germline values: CDR1 SQVTM, CDR2 ANQGSEA. V trimming: 4 bases; J trimming: 7 bases; junction bases outside the gene matches: 3. The CDR3 extends over 11 amino acids. In nucleotides, the CDR3 is TGCAGCGTTGGGGACAGAAATGAAGCTTTCTTT. This sequence encodes CSVGDRNEAFF.

The chain is built from TRBV10-3 and TRBJ1-2; TRBD1 might be the D (5 bases). V dropped 4 bases and J dropped 4 bases, with 19 bases sitting between them. This CDR3 has 16 residues. Germline values: CDR1 ENHRY, CDR2 SYGVKD. In nucleotides, the CDR3 is TGTGCCATCAGTGTGGTGTCCCGGGACGGGCTCTATGGCTACACCTTC. It codes for CAISVVSRDGLYGYTF.

The chain recombines TRBV12-3 or TRBV12-4 with TRBJ1-2; D gene uncertain. V lost 8 bases and J lost 7, with 14 bases in between. There are 12 residues in the CDR3. The CDR3 bases are TGTGCCAGCGCTCGGGGTTACTCTGGCTACACCTTC. It yields the protein CASARGYSGYTF.

The CDR3 here is CASRSGRGGVNTEAFF. The CDR3 coding sequence is TGTGCCAGCAGGAGTGGGCGAGGGGGAGTCAACACTGAAGCTTTCTTT. The chain employs TRBV5-5 and TRBJ1-1; a weak D match, TRBD1 (6 bases). Per germline, CDR1 SGHKS and CDR2 YYEKEE (reference sequence). This CDR3 has 16 amino acids. The ends were cut back, 5 bases at V and 2 bases at J, with 19 bases in the middle.

The rearrangement uses TRBV5-1 and TRBJ2-1, with 8 bases identical to TRBD2. CDR3 length equals 15 residues. J lost 4 bases, V lost 4 bases, and 7 bases had no gene match. From germline, CDR1 is SGHRS and CDR2 YFSETQ. The CDR3 bases are TGCGCCAGCAGCGACCGGGAGGGCCGATACAATGAGCAGTTCTTC. Its protein product is CASSDREGRYNEQFF.

The chain has TRBV10-3 and TRBJ2-7, with 8 bases lining up with TRBD2. Trimming cost V 11 bases and J 6 bases; bases outside gene matches: 12. Germline V CDR1 and CDR2: ENHRY, SYGVKD. The CDR3 spans 13 residues. In DNA, the CDR3 is TGTGCCGTCGTGGAGGGAGCGGGAGTCGAGCAGTACTTC. Its protein is CAVVEGAGVEQYF.

This clone came up a few times. This CDR3 reads CASSQISSWYF. The CDR3 DNA follows: TGTGCCAGCAGCCAAATCTCTAGCTGGTACTTC. V and J are TRBV14 and TRBJ2-4, with a tentative D call TRBD2 (5 bases). V shed 2 bases and J shed 15 bases, with 11 bases lying between them. The CDR3 runs to 11 residues. CDR1 SGHDN and CDR2 FVKESK come from the germline V gene.